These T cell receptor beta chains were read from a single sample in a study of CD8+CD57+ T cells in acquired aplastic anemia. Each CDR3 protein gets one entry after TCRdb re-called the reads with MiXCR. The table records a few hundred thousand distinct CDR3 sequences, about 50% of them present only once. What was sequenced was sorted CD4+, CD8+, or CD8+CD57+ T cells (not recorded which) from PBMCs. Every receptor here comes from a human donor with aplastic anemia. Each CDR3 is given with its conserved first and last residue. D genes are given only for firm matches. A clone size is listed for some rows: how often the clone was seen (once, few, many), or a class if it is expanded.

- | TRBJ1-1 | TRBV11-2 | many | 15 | TGTGCCAGCAGCCCCTTGGCCAGGGTTCCGACTGAAGCTTTCTTT | CASSPLARVPTEAFF
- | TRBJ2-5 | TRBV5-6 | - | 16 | TGTGCCAGCAGCTTGTTGCCGACAGGCCTCCAAGAGACCCAGTACTTC | CASSLLPTGLQETQYF
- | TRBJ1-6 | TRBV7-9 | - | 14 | TGTGCCAGTAGCCTGGACGGTGAGAATTCACCCCTCCACTTT | CASSLDGENSPLHF
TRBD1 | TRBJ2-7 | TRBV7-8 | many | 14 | TGTGCCAGCAGCTTTGGGGACAGGTGGGGCGGGCAGTACTTC | CASSFGDRWGGQYF
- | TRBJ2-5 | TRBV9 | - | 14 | TGTGCCGGCACCTCAACAGGGACTCAAGAGACCCAGTACTTC | CAGTSTGTQETQYF
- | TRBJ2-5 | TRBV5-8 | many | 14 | TGTGCCAGCAGCCCCGGGGACACCCAAGAGACCCAGTACTTC | CASSPGDTQETQYF
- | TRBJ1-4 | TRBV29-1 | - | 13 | TGCAGCGTCTATCGGGACGATAATGAAAAACTGTTTTTT | CSVYRDDNEKLFF
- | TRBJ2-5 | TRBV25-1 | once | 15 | TGTGCCAGCAGTGAATCGGAGTATCTGGGGGGGACCCAGTACTTC | CASSESEYLGGTQYF
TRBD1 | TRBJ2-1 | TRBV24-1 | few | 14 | TGTGCCACAGGGTGGACAGGGACCAACAATGAGCAGTTCTTC | CATGWTGTNNEQFF
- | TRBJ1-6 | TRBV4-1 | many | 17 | TGCGCCAGCAGCCAAACTAAGGCTCAACAGCCTTCTTCACCCCTCCACTTT | CASSQTKAQQPSSPLHF
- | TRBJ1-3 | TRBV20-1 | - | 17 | - | CVLLCQQPGGAGNTIYF
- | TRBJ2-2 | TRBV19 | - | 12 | TGTGCTATTAAAGGGGGGATCGGGGAGCTGTTTTTT | CAIKGGIGELFF
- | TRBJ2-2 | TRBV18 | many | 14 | TGTGCCAGCTCACCCCCTACGGGGACCGGGGAGCTGTTTTTT | CASSPPTGTGELFF
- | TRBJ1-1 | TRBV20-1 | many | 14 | TGCAGTGCTAGCTCTAGACAGGCAAACACTGAAGCTTTCTTT | CSASSRQANTEAFF
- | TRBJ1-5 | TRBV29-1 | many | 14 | TGCAGCGTGAGGACGGGTACTAGCAATCAGCCCCAGCATTTT | CSVRTGTSNQPQHF
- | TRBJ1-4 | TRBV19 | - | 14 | TGTGCCAGTAGTCCCCAGGTCGGGGATGAAAAACTGTTTTTT | CASSPQVGDEKLFF
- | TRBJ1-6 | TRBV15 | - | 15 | TGTGCCACCAGGGAATCCTATTCAGATAATTCACCCCTCCACTTT | CATRESYSDNSPLHF
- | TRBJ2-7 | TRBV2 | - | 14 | TGTGCCAGCAGCCGGGTAGGGTTCTCCTACGAGCAGTACTTC | CASSRVGFSYEQYF
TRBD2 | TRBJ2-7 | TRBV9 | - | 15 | TGTGCCAGCAGCTCAGATCCGGGACTAGCGTCCGAGCAGTACTTC | CASSSDPGLASEQYF
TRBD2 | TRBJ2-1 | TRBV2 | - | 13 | TGTGCCAGCACTCGGACTAGCGACAATGAGCAGTTCTTC | CASTRTSDNEQFF
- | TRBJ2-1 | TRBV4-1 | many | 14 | TGCGCCAGCAGCCAAGTTGGGGTAACAATGAGGCTGTACTTC | CASSQVGVTMRLYF
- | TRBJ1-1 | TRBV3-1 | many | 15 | TGTGCCAGCAGCCAAGGTACAGGGCCGAACACTGAAGCTTTCTTT | CASSQGTGPNTEAFF
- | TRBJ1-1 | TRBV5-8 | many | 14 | TGTGCCAGCAGAGGAGGAAGAGATAACACTGAAGCTTTCTTT | CASRGGRDNTEAFF
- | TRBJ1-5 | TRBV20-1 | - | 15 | TGCAGTGCTAGTCCCGGACTGGGTTTGAGTCAGCCCCAGCATTTT | CSASPGLGLSQPQHF
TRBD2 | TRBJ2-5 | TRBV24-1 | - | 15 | TGTGCCAGCAGTGCAACTAGCGGGAGGGGTGAGACCCAGTACTTC | CASSATSGRGETQYF
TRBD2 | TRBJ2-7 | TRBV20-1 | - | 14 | TGCAGTGCTCCAGAGGGAGGGAGAGGGTACGAGCAGTACTTC | CSAPEGGRGYEQYF
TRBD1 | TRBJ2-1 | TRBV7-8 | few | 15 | TGTGCCAGCAGCTTAGAAGTGACAGGGGGTAATGAGCAGTTCTTC | CASSLEVTGGNEQFF
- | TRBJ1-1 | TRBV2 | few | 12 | TGTGCCAGCAGGGAAGTCGGAGGGGAAGCTTTCTTT | CASREVGGEAFF
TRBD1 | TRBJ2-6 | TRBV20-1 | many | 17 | TGCAGTGCTAGATCGGGACAGGGGGCGACTGGGGCCAACGTCCTGACTTTC | CSARSGQGATGANVLTF
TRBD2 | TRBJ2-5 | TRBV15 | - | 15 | TGTGCCACCAGCAGAACCGGGGGGGCCGGGGAGACCCAGTACTTC | CATSRTGGAGETQYF
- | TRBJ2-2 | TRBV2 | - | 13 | TGTGCCAAATCCAACTCCAACACCGGGGAGCTGTTTTTT | CAKSNSNTGELFF
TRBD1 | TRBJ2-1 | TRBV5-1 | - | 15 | TGCGCCAGCAGCTGGGCCGGGGACAGCTACAATGAGCAGTTCTTC | CASSWAGDSYNEQFF
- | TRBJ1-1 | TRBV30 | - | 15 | TGTGCCTGGAGCACAGGATTTCCCCCGAACACTGAAGCTTTCTTT | CAWSTGFPPNTEAFF
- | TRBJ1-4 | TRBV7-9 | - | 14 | TGTGCCAGCAGCTACTATGCAACTAATGAAAAACTGTTTTTT | CASSYYATNEKLFF
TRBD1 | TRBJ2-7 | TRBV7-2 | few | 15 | TGTGCCAGCAGCTGGACAGGGGGCGATATCTACGAGCAGTACTTC | CASSWTGGDIYEQYF
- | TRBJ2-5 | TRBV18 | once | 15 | TGTGCCAGCTCACATCTTAGGGGTTATGGAGAGACCCAGTACTTC | CASSHLRGYGETQYF
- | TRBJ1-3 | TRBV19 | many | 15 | TGTGCCAGCAGTACGCCGGGATACATCGGAAACACCATATATTTT | CASSTPGYIGNTIYF
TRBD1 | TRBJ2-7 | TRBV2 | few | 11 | TGTGCCAGCAGGTCAGGGGGTGAGCAGTACTTC | CASRSGGEQYF
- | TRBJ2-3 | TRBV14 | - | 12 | TGTGCCAGCAGCCAAGGGGGGGCTTCGCAGTATTTT | CASSQGGASQYF
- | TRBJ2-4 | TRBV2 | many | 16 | TGTGCCAGCAGTGTTAGGCAGGGAGGTGCCAAAAACATTCAGTACTTC | CASSVRQGGAKNIQYF
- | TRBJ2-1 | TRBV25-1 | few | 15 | TGTGCCAGCAGGGCAGGGACGGACCCCTACAATGAGCAGTTCTTC | CASRAGTDPYNEQFF
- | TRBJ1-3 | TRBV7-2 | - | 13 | TGTGCCAGCAGCCCCAGCAGCGGCGTCACCATATATTTT | CASSPSSGVTIYF
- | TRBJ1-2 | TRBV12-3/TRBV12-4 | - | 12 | TGTGCCACTCTCCAGGGGAACTATGGCTACACCTTC | CATLQGNYGYTF
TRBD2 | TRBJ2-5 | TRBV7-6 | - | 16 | TGTGCCAGCAGGTCCAGCCCCAACGGGGGGGCCGAGACCCAGTACTTC | CASRSSPNGGAETQYF
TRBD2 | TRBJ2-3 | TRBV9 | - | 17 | TGTGCCAGCAGCGTGATGGGGGGGGGACCTAGCACAGATACGCAGTATTTT | CASSVMGGGPSTDTQYF
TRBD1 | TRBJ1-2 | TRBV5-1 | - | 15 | TGTGCCAGCAGCTTGGGGATACAGGGGTTCTATGGCTACACCTTC | CASSLGIQGFYGYTF
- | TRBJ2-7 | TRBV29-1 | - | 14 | TGCAGCGTTGAAGATCGGGCAGGGTCAGCCGAGCAGTACTTC | CSVEDRAGSAEQYF
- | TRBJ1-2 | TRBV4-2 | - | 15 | TGTGCCAGCAGCTTAGATCTCGCAGGGGACTATGGCTACACCTTC | CASSLDLAGDYGYTF
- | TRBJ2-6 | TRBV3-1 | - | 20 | TGTGCCAGCAGCCAAGGAGGGGCAACTTTTTCGGAATCTGGGGCCAACGTCCTGACTTTC | CASSQGGATFSESGANVLTF
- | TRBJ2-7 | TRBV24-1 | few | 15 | TGTGCCACCAGTGACCACACAGGGCCCCCCTACGAGCAGTACTTC | CATSDHTGPPYEQYF
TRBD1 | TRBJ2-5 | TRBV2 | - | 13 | TGTGCCAGCGGGGACAGGGACCAAGAGACCCAGTACTTC | CASGDRDQETQYF
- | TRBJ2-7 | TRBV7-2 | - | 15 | TGTGCCAGCAGTCAAGACAGAATGACACACTACGAGCAGTACTTC | CASSQDRMTHYEQYF
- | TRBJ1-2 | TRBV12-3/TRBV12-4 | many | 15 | TGTGCCAGCAGTTTTCACAGCCTAGCTAACTATGGCTACACCTTC | CASSFHSLANYGYTF
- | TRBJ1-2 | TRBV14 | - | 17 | TGTGCCGGCAGCCCCGGCCAGGGGCAGATCTTTAACTATGGCTACACCTTC | CAGSPGQGQIFNYGYTF